Below, one TCR beta chain is given with its context. Its antigen is undetermined. CDR1 is SGDLS, CDR2 YYNGEE, per germline. The V gene lost 3 bases and the J gene lost 0 bases, with 10 bases spanning the gap. This CDR3 is 15 amino acids long. This record belongs to a study of blood T cells in healthy people across ages. Peripheral blood was drawn, around 9.4 milliliters per donor. It was with a sample-barcoded 5' primer and a J-beta primer mix that a second PCR of roughly 7 to 12 cycles was run. Via MiXCR, TCRdb re-called the 5' RACE reads, giving one row per CDR3 protein. Counted here are 1 million to 1.2 million distinct CDR3 sequences, 35% to 40% occurring once; the ten biggest clones make up roughly 13%. General study results and limits: Conclusively comparing naive with antigen-experienced cells was impossible with unsorted PBMCs. TCR beta diversity per million T cells fell roughly linearly with age. Greater diversity and more naive CD4+ cells were seen in long-lived donors than in aged donors.

Material: blood. This receptor was obtained from a man aged 18 to 29 in good health. The rearrangement links TRBV9 to TRBJ2-1; D remains unclear. The CDR3 DNA is TGTGCCAGCAGCGAAGGACCGGGCTCCTACAATGAGCAGTTCTTC. Amino acids: CASSEGPGSYNEQFF.